This TCR beta chain was profiled in a study of post-analysis software for immune sequencing data. About the study: As for disease course, relapsing-remitting, secondary progressive and progressive-relapsing multiple sclerosis were all included. Overall study findings and caveats: Elevated frequency relative to controls characterized 4 or 5 TRBV segments in patients, TRBV5-6, TRBV5-1 and TRBV20-1 among them.

Concerning this clonotype itself: Its antigen is not identified.

V dropped 6 bases and J dropped 3; count of bases not matched to a gene: 8. CDR1 SQVTM and CDR2 ANQGSEA come from the germline V gene. The length of the CDR3 is 14 residues. The TCR beta cDNA libraries carried unique molecular identifiers. TCRdb passed the PCR reads through MiXCR, listing each CDR3 protein once. Among about 680,000 distinct CDR3 sequences, roughly three fifths were seen once, and the ten largest hold approximately 11%. This TCR came from a girl aged 2-9 years with multiple sclerosis. Source material: blood. This rearrangement joins TRBV29-1 to TRBJ2-1; 7 bases fit TRBD1. CDR3 amino acids: CSVPTGKGYNEQFF. In nucleotides, the CDR3 is TGCAGCGTGCCGACAGGGAAGGGCTACAATGAGCAGTTCTTC.